This entry lists 32 T cell receptor beta chains sequenced from one sample in a study of blood T cell repertoires in COVID-19. Sequencing was performed with immunoSEQ multiplex PCR; in TCRdb, only in-frame clones are kept and a portion is missing. The data show 65,000 to 70,000 clones, approximately 84% seen once. The sequenced sample consisted of peripheral blood. Receptors were obtained from a woman aged 60 to 75 with acute or convalescent COVID-19.

The V gene is TRBV3-1 (or the pseudogene TRBV3-2), the J gene TRBJ1-1, with 7 bases matching TRBD1. CDR1 and CDR2 (germline): LGHDT, YNNKEL (reference sequence). Trimming at V came to 4 bases and at J to 4 bases, leaving 6 bases not matched to a gene. CDR3 length equals 14 residues. The CDR3 here is CASSLIAGGTEAFF. In nucleotides, the CDR3 is TGTGCCAGCAGCCTTATCGCAGGGGGCACTGAAGCTTTCTTT.

The chain recombines TRBV4-1 with TRBJ1-3; perhaps TRBD1 as D (5 bases). Trimming removed 4 bases at V and 0 bases at J, with 13 bases between. There are 16 residues in the CDR3. The V gene's germline CDR1 is MGHRA and CDR2 YSYEKL. Here the CDR3 reads CASSRPGSSSGNTIYF. In DNA, the CDR3 is TGCGCCAGCAGCCGACCAGGGTCGAGCTCTGGAAACACCATATATTTT.

The chain carries TRBV4-1 and TRBJ1-1; 9 bases line up with TRBD1. The junction had 11 bases not matched to a gene; V was cut back by 3 bases and J by 0 bases. Germline V gene data show CDR1 as MGHRA and CDR2 as YSYEKL. There are 18 residues in the CDR3. As DNA, the CDR3 is TGCGCCAGCAGCCAGAGAACTACAGGGGGCTGGATGAACACTGAAGCTTTCTTT. It translates to CASSQRTTGGWMNTEAFF.

The V call is TRBV5-6, the J call TRBJ1-1; D is possibly TRBD1 (5 bases). CDR1 and CDR2 from the germline V gene are SGHDT and YYEEEE. There are 15 residues in the CDR3. With 1 base removed from V and 4 bases from J, the gap between germline ends came to 14 bases. The CDR3 bases are TGTGCCAGCAGCTTGAATAGGGGCGGGGGCACTGAAGCTTTCTTT. Its translation: CASSLNRGGGTEAFF.

This chain joins TRBV3-1 (or the pseudogene TRBV3-2) and TRBJ1-1, with a tentative D call TRBD1 (6 bases). Germline CDR1 LGHDT, CDR2 YNNKEL (reference sequence). This CDR3 has 14 residues. The V end lost 7 bases, the J end lost 0 bases, and 12 bases lay between the germline ends. The CDR3 nucleotides read TGTGCCAGCACTTTCCAGGGGATGAACACTGAAGCTTTCTTT. Protein sequence: CASTFQGMNTEAFF.

The rearrangement joins TRBV5-1 to TRBJ1-2; 8 bases are a match to TRBD1. V trimming: 4 bases; J trimming: 7 bases; junction bases outside the gene matches: 9. Germline CDR1 reads SGHRS; CDR2 reads YFSETQ. The CDR3 contains 14 residues. Here the CDR3 reads CASSVDRVAGGYTF. The CDR3 nucleotides read TGCGCCAGCAGCGTGGACAGGGTAGCGGGTGGCTACACCTTC.

J is TRBJ1-2 and V is TRBV27, with TRBD1 identical over 10 bases. Per the germline V gene, CDR1 is MNHEY and CDR2 is SMNVEV (reference sequence). The J segment lost 4 bases and the V segment lost 5 bases, leaving 4 bases of the junction unmatched. The CDR3 is 14 residues long. The CDR3 DNA is TGTGCCAGCAGTCAGACAGGGGGCACCTATGGCTACACCTTC. This sequence encodes CASSQTGGTYGYTF.

J is TRBJ2-2 and V is TRBV3-1 (or the pseudogene TRBV3-2), with 8 bases aligning to TRBD2. The V gene's germline CDR1 is LGHDT and CDR2 YNNKEL (reference sequence). Unmatched junction bases numbered 16, after V lost 4 bases and J lost 6 bases. This CDR3 spans 18 amino acids. The CDR3 reads CASSLGVLAGRFSGELFF. DNA of the CDR3: TGTGCCAGCAGCCTGGGGGTGCTAGCGGGCCGTTTCTCCGGGGAGCTGTTTTTT.

The rearrangement uses TRBV15 and TRBJ2-2; 11 bases match TRBD2. J gave up 3 bases and V 1 base, and 7 bases lay outside the gene matches. The CDR3 has 18 residues. Looked up from germline, CDR1 is LNHNV and CDR2 is YYDKDF (reference sequence). CDR3 amino acids: CATSRGGGLAAHTGELFF. The CDR3 DNA reads TGTGCCACCAGCAGAGGGGGGGGACTAGCGGCCCACACCGGGGAGCTGTTTTTT.

The chain has TRBV18 and TRBJ2-2; TRBD1 aligns across 7 bases. This CDR3 comprises 15 residues. V was pared by 6 bases and J by 1 base, with 5 bases of the junction left unmatched. CDR1 KGHSH and CDR2 LQKENI come from the germline V gene. The CDR3 DNA reads as TGTGCCAGCTCGCGACAGGGCGGGAACACCGGGGAGCTGTTTTTT. Residues: CASSRQGGNTGELFF.

This chain links TRBV5-1 with TRBJ1-5; 8 bases agree with TRBD1. The V gene end was trimmed by 5 bases and the J gene end by 6 bases; junction bases not matched to a gene: 4. This CDR3 contains 13 residues. Germline CDR1 reads SGHRS; CDR2 reads YFSETQ. The CDR3 is CASRQGDSQPQHF. In DNA form, the CDR3 reads TGCGCCAGCAGACAGGGGGATTCTCAGCCCCAGCATTTT.

Only a few counts were recorded for this clone. Sequence at one end of the junction differs from germline and may be a read error. The sample holds other DNA sequences that translate to the same CDR3. CDR3 nucleotide sequence: TGTGCCAGCAGGGGCGGGGCCGCCTCCCACTACCAGCAGTACTTC. The encoded protein is CASRGGAASHYQQYF. The chain links TRBV6-5 to TRBJ2-7; D is perhaps TRBD2 (6 bases). Germline lookup yields CDR1 MNHEY and CDR2 SVGAGI. The CDR3 spans 15 residues.

The V and J genes are TRBV27 and TRBJ2-7, with 8 bases aligning to TRBD1. Trimming removed 5 bases from V and 2 bases from J; junction bases left unmatched: 5. Germline values: CDR1 MNHEY, CDR2 SMNVEV (reference sequence). This CDR3 comprises 14 residues. CDR3 protein: CASSLGTGPYEQYF. The CDR3 nucleotides are TGTGCCAGCAGTCTCGGGACAGGCCCCTACGAGCAGTACTTC.

The genes are TRBV10-3 and TRBJ1-1; the match to TRBD1 covers 7 bases. The germline V gene encodes CDR1 ENHRY and CDR2 SYGVKD. Germline trimming cut 8 bases from V and 5 bases from J; bases unmatched to any gene: 11. CDR3 length equals 14 residues. The CDR3 reads CAIGRQGDGTEAFF. The CDR3, as DNA: TGTGCCATCGGTCGCCAGGGGGACGGAACTGAAGCTTTCTTT.

The V and J genes are TRBV7-9 and TRBJ2-6; the match to TRBD1 covers 12 bases. The CDR3 covers 17 residues. The trim removed 6 bases at V and 2 bases at J, leaving 5 bases unmatched. Germline V lookup: CDR1 SEHNR, CDR2 FQNEAQ (reference sequence). In DNA, the CDR3 is TGTGCCAGCAGGGTGGGACAGGGGGCACCTGGGGCCAACGTCCTGACTTTC. It translates to CASRVGQGAPGANVLTF.

The rearrangement links TRBV5-1 to TRBJ2-1, with 14 positions matching TRBD2. With V trimmed by 2 bases and J by 4 bases, 5 bases remained unmatched. The CDR3 is 17 amino acids. Germline CDR1 SGHRS, CDR2 YFSETQ. CDR3 sequence (DNA): TGCGCCAGCAGCTTACGGACTAGCGGGGGGAGTTACAATGAGCAGTTCTTC. As protein: CASSLRTSGGSYNEQFF.

On this clone: Other DNA sequences in the same sample also yield this CDR3. V and J are TRBV5-1 and TRBJ2-5, with 8 positions matching TRBD1. The CDR3 totals 16 residues. J gave up 2 bases and V 0 bases, and 6 bases lay outside the gene matches. The germline V gene encodes CDR1 SGHRS and CDR2 YFSETQ. The CDR3 here is CASSLGGTGFQETQYF. In DNA form, the CDR3 reads TGCGCCAGCAGCTTGGGAGGGACAGGATTTCAAGAGACCCAGTACTTC.

The chain employs TRBV7-9 and TRBJ1-1, with a tentative D call TRBD1 (6 bases). CDR1 is SEHNR, CDR2 FQNEAQ, per germline (reference sequence). Trimming left V 7 bases short and J 8 bases short, with 20 bases between. CDR3 length equals 14 residues. For the CDR3, the DNA is TGTGCCAGCAACGCTGGGGGGGGCCAAGCCGAAGCTTTCTTT. Translated: CASNAGGGQAEAFF.

The J gene is TRBJ2-6, the V gene TRBV19; TRBD1 matches 11 bases. The CDR3 length is 16 residues. The V gene end was trimmed by 7 bases and the J gene end by 2 bases; junction bases not matched to a gene: 4. The germline CDR1 and CDR2 sequences are LNHDA and SQIVND (reference sequence). The CDR3 loop reads CASIGQGAAGANVLTF. The CDR3 DNA sequence: TGTGCCAGTATAGGACAGGGGGCGGCTGGGGCCAACGTCCTGACTTTC.

V usage is TRBV6-5 and J usage is TRBJ1-2, with 9 bases fitting TRBD1. Germline trimming cut 6 bases from V and 3 bases from J; bases unmatched to any gene: 2. The CDR3 is made up of 13 amino acids. The V gene's germline CDR1 is MNHEY and CDR2 SVGAGI. The CDR3 loop is CASSRDRDYGYTF. The CDR3, as DNA: TGTGCCAGCAGCCGGGACAGGGACTATGGCTACACCTTC.

The chain couples TRBV29-1 to TRBJ1-1; weak D call: TRBD1 (6 bases). The germline CDR1 and CDR2 sequences are SQVTM and ANQGSEA. The CDR3 loop spans 14 amino acids. Trimming removed 0 bases at V and 4 bases at J, with 12 bases between. The CDR3 region has the DNA TGCAGCGTTGAAGAGGGGGGGCTAACCACTGAAGCTTTCTTT. Translation gives CSVEEGGLTTEAFF.

V usage is TRBV19 and J usage is TRBJ2-7; tentative D call: TRBD2 (6 bases). This CDR3 region has 15 residues. Looked up from germline, CDR1 is LNHDA and CDR2 is SQIVND (reference sequence). V shed 3 bases and J shed 2 bases, with 14 bases lying between them. CDR3 sequence (DNA): TGTGCCAGTAGTATGCTGGCGGGGCCCGCCTACGAGCAGTACTTC. This sequence encodes CASSMLAGPAYEQYF.

In DNA, the CDR3 is TGTGCCAGTAGTGGACTAGCGGGGGCCAAAAGATACGAGCAGTACTTC. The encoded protein is CASSGLAGAKRYEQYF. The V call is TRBV19, the J call TRBJ2-7; 13 nucleotides line up with TRBD2. V lost 5 bases, J lost 4 bases, and 8 bases stayed unmatched. The germline CDR1 and CDR2 sequences are LNHDA and SQIVND (reference sequence). The length of the CDR3 is 16 residues.

This clone was detected a few times. The rearrangement links TRBV18 to TRBJ1-5, with D unresolved. Germline V gene data show CDR1 as KGHSH and CDR2 as LQKENI. V dropped 4 bases and J dropped 0 bases, with 13 bases sitting between them. The CDR3 length is 16 residues. The CDR3 loop reads CASSLGRGLSNQPQHF. The CDR3, as DNA: TGTGCCAGCTCACTGGGGAGAGGGCTTAGCAATCAGCCCCAGCATTTT. Based on the CDR3 plus reference TRBV18 and TRBJ1-5, the full variable domain is NAGVMQNPRHLVRRRGQEARLRCSPMKGHSHVYWYRQLPEEGLKFMVYLQKENIIDESGMPKERFSAEFPKEGPSILRIQQVVRGDSAAYFCASSLGRGLSNQPQHFGDGTRLSIL.

This chain joins TRBV4-1 and TRBJ1-1; 7 bases agree with TRBD1. The germline V gene encodes CDR1 MGHRA and CDR2 YSYEKL. The CDR3 spans 15 residues. J gave up 4 bases and V 0 bases, and 5 bases lay outside the gene matches. In nucleotides, the CDR3 is TGCGCCAGCAGCCAAGATGGGCAGGGGGGCACTGAAGCTTTCTTT. Residues: CASSQDGQGGTEAFF.

The CDR3 DNA follows: TGCGCCAGCAGCCCCCTGGCTAGCGGGGGGGTGATGGAGCAGTTCTTC. Translated: CASSPLASGGVMEQFF. This rearrangement joins TRBV5-1 to TRBJ2-1; 12 bases fit TRBD2. The ends lost 4 bases at V and 10 bases at J; junction bases unmatched: 12. Germline assignment: CDR1 SGHRS and CDR2 YFSETQ. The CDR3 loop spans 16 amino acids.

This clone was seen a few times. The chain recombines TRBV30 with TRBJ2-1; D may be TRBD1 or TRBD2 (6 bases each). The CDR3 is 12 residues long. Per germline, CDR1 GTSNPN and CDR2 SVGIG (reference sequence). The V end was cut by 8 bases, the J end by 8 bases, with 16 bases between. In DNA, the CDR3 is TGTGCCCGGACAGCGTGGGGGGATGAGCAGTTCTTC. This sequence encodes CARTAWGDEQFF.

The chain joins TRBV5-1 to TRBJ2-1; no firm D call. Deletions cut 5 bases from V and 7 bases from J, with 7 bases between. The CDR3 spans 11 residues. Germline CDR1 is SGHRS and CDR2 is YFSETQ. In DNA, the CDR3 is TGCGCCAGCAGTACATTGAATGAGCAGTTCTTC. Protein product: CASSTLNEQFF.

This chain links TRBV5-4 with TRBJ1-5; the D gene is possibly TRBD1 (6 bases). V was cut by 2 bases and J by 3 bases, with 9 bases left in between. This CDR3 has 14 residues. Germline V CDR1 and CDR2: SGHNT, YYREEE (reference sequence). The CDR3 is CASSLQGSNQPQHF. CDR3 bases: TGTGCCAGCAGCTTACAGGGTTCCAATCAGCCCCAGCATTTT.

The V call is TRBV9, the J call TRBJ2-3, with 10 bases identical to TRBD2. Trimming took 2 bases from V and 6 from J; bases not matched to a gene: 12. The CDR3 totals 17 residues. Germline CDR1 reads SGDLS; CDR2 reads YYNGEE. The chain's CDR3 is CASSVLSGGAVADTQYF. The CDR3 DNA reads TGTGCCAGCAGCGTTTTAAGCGGGGGGGCCGTAGCCGATACGCAGTATTTT.

The chain combines TRBV5-4 with TRBJ2-7; 9 nucleotides align to TRBD1. From germline, CDR1 is SGHNT and CDR2 YYREEE (reference sequence). V dropped 4 bases and J dropped 2; count of bases not matched to a gene: 10. The CDR3 sequence is 16 residues long. Here the CDR3 reads CASSPPGTGRTYEQYF. The CDR3 DNA sequence: TGTGCCAGCAGCCCCCCAGGGACAGGGCGAACCTACGAGCAGTACTTC.

The chain has TRBV2 and TRBJ1-2; D is perhaps TRBD1 (5 bases). Trimming left V 6 bases short and J 6 bases short, with 11 bases between. Germline V CDR1 and CDR2: SNHLY, FYNNEI. The CDR3 spans 12 residues. Written as DNA, the CDR3 is TGTGCCAGCAGGGGACTGGACGATGGCTACACCTTC. This gives the protein CASRGLDDGYTF.